This T cell receptor (beta chain) appears in the sequencing data of a study of T cell responses to AZD1222 COVID-19 vaccine. Whole-study findings and limits: There were mostly white British donors and more females than males, and clonal diversity was possibly underestimated.

The CDR3 is 13 amino acids. The J segment lost 7 bases and the V segment lost 10 bases, leaving 10 bases of the junction unmatched. CDR1 is SNHLY and CDR2 is FYNNEI in the germline V gene. This clone is a singleton in its sample. Its antigen is unknown. The method was immunoSEQ multiplex PCR; TCRdb's version includes in-frame clones alone and lacks a portion of them. The sample yields 100,000 to 150,000 clones, around 90% seen once. The sequence derives from an adult in good health. Specimen: peripheral blood, collected on day 0 of AZD1222 vaccination. The chain uses TRBV2 and TRBJ2-7, with 10 bases that match TRBD2. Here the CDR3 reads CATNPGLAFEQYF. The CDR3 DNA follows: TGTGCCACCAACCCGGGACTAGCGTTTGAGCAGTACTTC.